These T cell receptor beta chains were read from a single sample in a study of CD8 T cells in Susac syndrome. TCRdb reprocessed the immunoSEQ multiplex PCR reads via MiXCR and lists one record per CDR3 protein. This table has 84,000 or so distinct CDR3 sequences, approximately 96% appearing once. The material sequenced was CD8+ T cells from PBMCs. Receptor source: a human donor with Susac syndrome. Both conserved end residues are trimmed from each CDR3. Each record gives: V gene, J gene, D gene, CDR3 length, CDR3 protein. The D gene is left open where the match is weak.

V: TRBV19; J: TRBJ1-1; D: -; length: 11; CDR3: ASSPSTADEAF
V: TRBV13; J: TRBJ2-5; D: -; length: 12; CDR3: ASSLSRTIETQY
V: TRBV28; J: TRBJ1-4; D: TRBD1; length: 14; CDR3: ASSFVGQGTNEKLF
V: TRBV29-1; J: TRBJ2-1; D: TRBD2; length: 11; CDR3: STGTSGSNEQF
V: TRBV4-3; J: TRBJ1-1; D: -; length: 13; CDR3: ASSQASTSNTEAF
V: TRBV14; J: TRBJ2-5; D: -; length: 14; CDR3: ASSQDPGAQGETQY
V: TRBV27; J: TRBJ2-5; D: -; length: 11; CDR3: ASSSTSLETQY
V: TRBV20-1; J: TRBJ2-3; D: -; length: 10; CDR3: SAGPGAGPEY
V: TRBV7-2; J: TRBJ2-7; D: -; length: 10; CDR3: ASSIGSYEQY
V: TRBV20-1; J: TRBJ2-7; D: -; length: 12; CDR3: SARDHSLLYEQY
V: TRBV19; J: TRBJ2-7; D: TRBD2; length: 12; CDR3: ASSIAGGPNEQY
V: TRBV20-1; J: TRBJ1-5; D: -; length: 15; CDR3: SARETRGRPFNQPQH
V: TRBV24-1; J: TRBJ2-5; D: -; length: 12; CDR3: ATSDWTVEETQY
V: TRBV7-2; J: TRBJ2-5; D: TRBD1; length: 12; CDR3: ASSPTGVQETQY
V: TRBV6-6; J: TRBJ2-2; D: -; length: 12; CDR3: ASSYTGLTGELF
V: TRBV20-1; J: TRBJ2-1; D: -; length: 10; CDR3: SASDWNNEQF
V: TRBV5-6; J: TRBJ2-7; D: -; length: 11; CDR3: ASMGGNTYEQY
V: TRBV7-8; J: TRBJ2-5; D: -; length: 11; CDR3: ASRGPGTETQY
V: TRBV29-1; J: TRBJ1-2; D: -; length: 13; CDR3: SVVSGTPEIYGYT
V: TRBV9; J: TRBJ1-1; D: -; length: 11; CDR3: ASSEWDNTEAF
V: TRBV15; J: TRBJ2-7; D: -; length: 12; CDR3: ATTRDRNSYEQY
V: TRBV20-1; J: TRBJ2-7; D: -; length: 12; CDR3: SARDRDGAYEQY
V: TRBV2; J: TRBJ2-5; D: -; length: 12; CDR3: ASGRSAGQETQY
V: TRBV7-2; J: TRBJ2-3; D: -; length: 12; CDR3: ASSLTGSTDTQY
V: TRBV27; J: TRBJ2-5; D: -; length: 13; CDR3: ASTPLGGLGETQY
V: TRBV7-6; J: TRBJ1-1; D: -; length: 14; CDR3: ASSLGQPGGYTEAF
V: TRBV7-9; J: TRBJ2-7; D: -; length: 10; CDR3: ASSSGGSEQY
V: TRBV29-1; J: TRBJ2-1; D: -; length: 11; CDR3: SVGSAGNNEQF
V: TRBV20-1; J: TRBJ1-2; D: -; length: 8; CDR3: SARGPRYT
V: TRBV3-1; J: TRBJ2-5; D: TRBD2; length: 13; CDR3: ASSDALAAQETQY
V: TRBV7-9; J: TRBJ2-5; D: TRBD1; length: 13; CDR3: ASTQGRQGQETQY
V: TRBV20-1; J: TRBJ2-3; D: TRBD2; length: 13; CDR3: SARELTSGPDTQY
V: TRBV4-3; J: TRBJ2-5; D: TRBD2; length: 15; CDR3: ASSRGLAGGRQETQY